The rows below give T cell receptor beta chains drawn from one sample of a study of blood T cells in healthy people across ages. TCRdb called the 5' RACE reads again in MiXCR, with one record for every CDR3 protein. This sample yields fewer than 1,200,000 distinct CDR3 sequences, of which under 30% are seen a single time; around 0.75% belongs to the top ten. This same sample was also taken into another study, of T cells of mothers and their children.

The sequenced sample was blood. The receptors here all came from a girl aged 2 to 10 in good health. The CDR3 runs from the conserved cysteine through the conserved F or W. A D gene is named only where the DNA matches it firmly. Clone size is not always given. Where it is, it says once, few, many or a class for expanded clones.

j_call d_call clone_size v_call cdr3_aa cdr3_nt
TRBJ2-5 NA few TRBV20-1 CSARDLGNQETQYF TGCAGTGCTAGAGATCTGGGGAATCAAGAGACCCAGTACTTC
TRBJ2-3 NA NA TRBV10-3 CAISDGTDTQYF TGTGCCATCAGTGACGGCACAGATACGCAGTATTTT
TRBJ1-2 NA once TRBV7-8 CASSLQLSGYTF TGTGCCAGCAGCTTACAGTTATCAGGCTACACCTTC
TRBJ2-5 NA NA TRBV24-1 CATGAPQSGTQYF TGTGCCACTGGGGCCCCTCAATCGGGGACCCAGTACTTC
TRBJ2-1 NA NA TRBV9 CASSVGADSYNEQFF TGTGCCAGCAGCGTAGGAGCGGACTCCTACAATGAGCAGTTCTTC
TRBJ2-5 NA NA TRBV7-2 CASSFSSNQETQYF TGTGCCAGCAGCTTCTCTAGCAATCAAGAGACCCAGTACTTC
TRBJ2-5 TRBD2 few TRBV7-2 CASSLGRQLAGGVLRNF TGTGCCAGCAGCTTAGGACGGCAGCTGGCCGGGGGGGTCCTCCGGAACTTC
TRBJ1-2 TRBD1 many TRBV6-5 CASSYGQGAFGYTF TGTGCCAGCAGTTACGGGCAGGGGGCGTTCGGCTACACCTTC
TRBJ2-7 NA NA TRBV7-3 CASSLTPSSMDEQYF TGTGCCAGCAGCTTAACTCCTTCTAGCATGGACGAGCAGTACTTC
TRBJ1-1 NA few TRBV7-8 CASSLFQDQNTEAFF TGTGCCAGCAGCTTATTTCAGGACCAGAACACTGAAGCTTTCTTT
TRBJ1-1 NA NA TRBV20-1 CSARSNRDGTEAFF TGCAGTGCTAGATCAAACAGGGATGGGACTGAAGCTTTCTTT
TRBJ1-1 NA NA TRBV28 CASSSSPANTEAFF TGTGCCAGCAGTTCCAGCCCAGCGAACACTGAAGCTTTCTTT
TRBJ2-3 TRBD2 many TRBV7-2 CASSLVGGGTDTQYF TGTGCCAGCAGCTTGGTGGGCGGGGGGACAGATACGCAGTATTTT
TRBJ1-1 NA NA TRBV4-3 CASSQNYGVGTEAFF TGCGCCAGCAGCCAGAACTACGGGGTGGGCACTGAAGCTTTCTTT
TRBJ1-4 NA NA TRBV12-3/TRBV12-4 CASTLAGGIEKLFF TGTGCCAGCACCCTAGCGGGGGGGATTGAAAAACTGTTTTTT
TRBJ1-2 NA NA TRBV4-1 CASSQEVGGLEGYTF TGCGCCAGCAGCCAAGAGGTTGGGGGGTTAGAAGGCTACACCTTC
TRBJ2-7 NA NA TRBV4-3 CASSQDHTGVYEQYF TGCGCCAGCAGCCAAGATCATACGGGAGTCTACGAGCAGTACTTC
TRBJ2-2 NA NA TRBV6-6 CASSLYTLDSSGELLF TGTGCCAGCAGTTTATACACTCTCGACAGTTCCGGGGAGCTGCTTTTT
TRBJ2-7 NA NA TRBV5-5 CASSWDLNTYEQYF TGTGCCAGCAGCTGGGACCTGAACACCTACGAGCAGTACTTC
TRBJ2-3 NA few TRBV5-1 CASSGFGDTQYF TGCGCCAGCAGTGGGTTTGGAGATACGCAGTATTTT
TRBJ2-7 TRBD2 few TRBV2 CASSPTSGRGEQYF TGTGCCAGCAGTCCTACTAGCGGAAGGGGGGAGCAGTACTTC
TRBJ1-6 NA NA TRBV28 CASSLGMALSYNSPLHF TGTGCCAGCAGTTTGGGGATGGCGCTCTCCTATAATTCACCCCTCCACTTT
TRBJ2-1 NA NA TRBV29-1 CSAPGRTSYNEQFF TGCAGCGCCCCGGGACGAACCTCCTACAATGAGCAGTTCTTC
TRBJ1-2 NA NA TRBV20-1 CSAPGTYGYTF TGCAGTGCTCCCGGGACTTATGGCTACACCTTC
TRBJ2-7 NA few TRBV7-8 CASSASLGEYHEQYF TGTGCCAGCAGCGCCTCTCTGGGGGAGTACCACGAGCAGTACTTC
TRBJ2-1 NA few TRBV7-2 CASSSGVLNEQFF TGTGCCAGCAGCTCCGGGGTTCTCAATGAGCAGTTCTTC
TRBJ1-2 TRBD1 many TRBV7-9 CASSLAGGYGYTF TGTGCCAGCAGCCTGGCAGGGGGGTATGGCTACACCTTC
TRBJ2-1 TRBD1 NA TRBV20-1 CSALTGTGMHNEQFF TGCAGTGCTTTGACCGGGACAGGGATGCACAATGAGCAGTTCTTC
TRBJ2-1 TRBD2 NA TRBV11-2 CASSRGRGAYNEQFF TGTGCCAGCAGCAGAGGGCGGGGGGCCTACAATGAGCAGTTCTTC
TRBJ2-5 NA few TRBV6-6 CASSYSGWQETQYF TGTGCCAGCAGTTACTCAGGGTGGCAAGAGACCCAGTACTTC
TRBJ2-5 TRBD2 NA TRBV7-2 CASSFFRLAGEETQYF TGTGCCAGCAGCTTCTTTAGACTAGCGGGAGAAGAGACCCAGTACTTC
TRBJ2-1 NA NA TRBV6-1 CASSEYVGDSSYNEQFF TGTGCCAGCAGTGAATATGTCGGGGATTCCTCCTACAATGAGCAGTTCTTC
TRBJ2-7 NA few TRBV29-1 CSVEVSDEQYF TGCAGCGTTGAAGTGTCCGACGAGCAGTACTTC
TRBJ1-2 NA few TRBV29-1 CSAWDNTNYGYTF TGCAGCGCTTGGGACAATACTAACTATGGCTACACCTTC
TRBJ2-5 TRBD2 few TRBV13 CASSGDGEGETQYF TGTGCCAGCAGCGGAGACGGGGAGGGGGAGACCCAGTACTTC
TRBJ1-2 TRBD1 few TRBV9 CASSATFFTGGGGYTF TGTGCCAGCAGCGCTACTTTTTTTACAGGGGGCGGTGGCTACACCTTC
TRBJ2-1 NA few TRBV5-1 CASSLEPWGPGASNNEQFF TGCGCCAGCAGCTTGGAGCCCTGGGGTCCCGGGGCCTCGAACAATGAGCAGTTCTTC
TRBJ2-5 TRBD2 NA TRBV7-8 CASRDRTGGIGETQYF TGTGCCAGCAGGGATCGGACGGGGGGGATTGGGGAGACCCAGTACTTC
TRBJ2-1 TRBD2 few TRBV11-2 CASSTVAGEGWDEQFF TGTGCCAGCAGCACAGTAGCGGGAGAAGGATGGGATGAGCAGTTCTTC
TRBJ2-7 NA NA TRBV6-2/TRBV6-3 CASSYSRGHNLPLPYEQYF TGTGCCAGCAGTTACTCGAGGGGCCACAATCTACCTCTTCCCTACGAGCAGTACTTC
TRBJ2-5 NA few TRBV20-1 CSARSRSYRETQYF TGCAGTGCTAGGTCTCGATCGTACAGGGAGACCCAGTACTTC
TRBJ1-1 NA NA TRBV7-9 CASRLLTTGQTTEAFF TGTGCCAGCAGGCTTCTAACAACCGGACAGACCACTGAAGCTTTCTTT
TRBJ2-1 NA NA TRBV3-1 CASSGGFSHNEQFF TGTGCCAGCAGTGGAGGTTTCTCCCACAATGAGCAGTTCTTC
TRBJ1-5 NA NA TRBV7-3 CASRREPNQPQHF TGTGCCAGCAGGCGGGAGCCGAATCAGCCCCAGCATTTT
TRBJ1-3 NA NA TRBV7-2 CASSSSQTVSGGNTIYF TGTGCCAGCAGTTCAAGCCAGACGGTCTCGGGAGGAAACACCATATATTTT